These T cell receptor beta chains were read from a single sample in a study of T cells in Graves' hyperthyroidism and ophthalmopathy. TCRdb independently ran MiXCR on the multiplex PCR reads; one entry per CDR3 protein. Among approximately 600,000 distinct CDR3 sequences listed, roughly 16% were seen once. Sample: blood. The receptors derive from a woman aged 30 to 39 with Graves' hyperthyroidism. CDR3s include the opening cysteine and the closing phenylalanine or tryptophan. The order of the fields is CDR3 DNA, CDR3 protein, V gene, J gene, clone size, D gene. The D gene is left open where the match is weak. The listing skips clone size in some rows; elsewhere it reads once, few, many or a size class.

CDR3nt: TGCAGTGCTTGGGGGAATAGCGGGGGAAGCACAGATACGCAGTATTTT; CDR3aa: CSAWGNSGGSTDTQYF; v_gene: TRBV20-1; j_gene: TRBJ2-3; abundance: NA; d_gene: TRBD2
CDR3nt: TGTGCCAGCAGCTTGGGGGCGGGGGGCTACACCTTC; CDR3aa: CASSLGAGGYTF; v_gene: TRBV11-3; j_gene: TRBJ1-2; abundance: NA; d_gene: NA
CDR3nt: TGTGCCAGCAGCTTAGTCGGGACTAGCGGTTACAATGAGCAGTTCTTC; CDR3aa: CASSLVGTSGYNEQFF; v_gene: TRBV7-2; j_gene: TRBJ2-1; abundance: many; d_gene: TRBD2
CDR3nt: TGTGCCAGCAGCCTCGCACCCCCGGACAGGAGGCTGCTGACTAGCGGGTCACATGAGCAGTTCTTC; CDR3aa: CASSLAPPDRRLLTSGSHEQFF; v_gene: TRBV7-3; j_gene: TRBJ2-1; abundance: many; d_gene: TRBD2
CDR3nt: TGTGCCAGCAGTTTCCTTTCTTGGGAGCAGTACTTC; CDR3aa: CASSFLSWEQYF; v_gene: TRBV28; j_gene: TRBJ2-7; abundance: many; d_gene: NA
CDR3nt: TGTGCCAGCACGTGGGTAAACGAGCAGTTCTTC; CDR3aa: CASTWVNEQFF; v_gene: TRBV2; j_gene: TRBJ2-1; abundance: many; d_gene: NA
CDR3nt: TGTGCCAGCAAGACAGGACTCACAGATGCGCAGTATTTT; CDR3aa: CASKTGLTDAQYF; v_gene: TRBV7-3; j_gene: TRBJ2-3; abundance: NA; d_gene: NA
CDR3nt: TGTGCCAGCAAGGGTGGTAGGGAGCAGTACTTC; CDR3aa: CASKGGREQYF; v_gene: TRBV2; j_gene: TRBJ2-7; abundance: many; d_gene: NA
CDR3nt: TGTGCCATCAGCCCGGAGGGGCAGACCCAGTACTTC; CDR3aa: CAISPEGQTQYF; v_gene: TRBV10-3; j_gene: TRBJ2-5; abundance: NA; d_gene: NA
CDR3nt: TGTGCCAGCAGTTACCGAGAAAGCTCCTACAATGAGCAGTTCTTC; CDR3aa: CASSYRESSYNEQFF; v_gene: TRBV6-2/TRBV6-3; j_gene: TRBJ2-1; abundance: NA; d_gene: NA
CDR3nt: TGTGCCAGCAGTGAATATGGGTTCGAGCAGTACTTC; CDR3aa: CASSEYGFEQYF; v_gene: TRBV6-1; j_gene: TRBJ2-7; abundance: few; d_gene: NA
CDR3nt: TGTGCCAGCAGTTGGATGCCGGGACAGAGCTCCTACGAGCAGTACTTC; CDR3aa: CASSWMPGQSSYEQYF; v_gene: TRBV6-5; j_gene: TRBJ2-7; abundance: NA; d_gene: TRBD1
CDR3nt: TGCGCCAGCAGCTTGGCCGCAGGGGGCTACGAGCAGTACTTC; CDR3aa: CASSLAAGGYEQYF; v_gene: TRBV5-1; j_gene: TRBJ2-7; abundance: many; d_gene: TRBD1
CDR3nt: TGTGCCAGCAATTACGGGACCGCCGAGACCCAGTACTTC; CDR3aa: CASNYGTAETQYF; v_gene: TRBV28; j_gene: TRBJ2-5; abundance: few; d_gene: NA
CDR3nt: TGTGCCAGCAGTTTTCCTGACAGGGAGGATCAGCCCCAGCATTTT; CDR3aa: CASSFPDREDQPQHF; v_gene: TRBV28; j_gene: TRBJ1-5; abundance: many; d_gene: TRBD1
CDR3nt: TGTGCCAGCAGCTTAGCAGACTTAATTCGCTATGGCTACACCTTC; CDR3aa: CASSLADLIRYGYTF; v_gene: TRBV7-9; j_gene: TRBJ1-2; abundance: few; d_gene: NA
CDR3nt: TGTGCTAGTGGTATGGGACTAGCGGGTACAGATACGCAGTATTTT; CDR3aa: CASGMGLAGTDTQYF; v_gene: TRBV12-5; j_gene: TRBJ2-3; abundance: NA; d_gene: TRBD2
CDR3nt: TGTGCCAGTAATGACAGGGTGAGAGAGACCCAGTACTTC; CDR3aa: CASNDRVRETQYF; v_gene: TRBV19; j_gene: TRBJ2-5; abundance: NA; d_gene: TRBD1
CDR3nt: TGTGCCAGCAGTTTTACGAGAGATGAGCAGTTCTTC; CDR3aa: CASSFTRDEQFF; v_gene: TRBV28; j_gene: TRBJ2-1; abundance: many; d_gene: NA
CDR3nt: TGCGCCAGCACCTCCGGGACCGTTGAGCAGTTCTTC; CDR3aa: CASTSGTVEQFF; v_gene: TRBV5-1; j_gene: TRBJ2-1; abundance: few; d_gene: NA
CDR3nt: TGTGCCAGCGGTCTGTTTGGGACAGGCAACACTGAAGCTTTCTTT; CDR3aa: CASGLFGTGNTEAFF; v_gene: TRBV27; j_gene: TRBJ1-1; abundance: once; d_gene: TRBD1
CDR3nt: TGTGCCAGCAGCGGAGCAGGGGTTGTTAATGAGCAGTTCTTC; CDR3aa: CASSGAGVVNEQFF; v_gene: TRBV28; j_gene: TRBJ2-1; abundance: NA; d_gene: NA
CDR3nt: TGTGCCAGTTCGACTAGCGGCGCCTACGAGCAGTACTTC; CDR3aa: CASSTSGAYEQYF; v_gene: TRBV19; j_gene: TRBJ2-7; abundance: many; d_gene: TRBD2
CDR3nt: TGTGCCAGCAGTGAGGTTAAGGGGCTAAACACTGAAGCTTTCTTT; CDR3aa: CASSEVKGLNTEAFF; v_gene: TRBV2; j_gene: TRBJ1-1; abundance: many; d_gene: NA
CDR3nt: TGTGCCAGCAGTTTGGGTTCGGCGGTCTCCTACGAGCAGTACTTC; CDR3aa: CASSLGSAVSYEQYF; v_gene: TRBV28; j_gene: TRBJ2-7; abundance: many; d_gene: NA
CDR3nt: TGTGCCACCAGTGTGGGGAGTAACACTGAAGCTTTCTTT; CDR3aa: CATSVGSNTEAFF; v_gene: TRBV15; j_gene: TRBJ1-1; abundance: NA; d_gene: NA
CDR3nt: TGTGCCAGCAGTTCTAGGACTAGCGGGAGTTTCCGCAATGAGCAGTTCTTC; CDR3aa: CASSSRTSGSFRNEQFF; v_gene: TRBV27; j_gene: TRBJ2-1; abundance: many; d_gene: TRBD2
CDR3nt: TGTGCCAGTAGCACCGGACTAGCCGGTTTCTACGAGCAGTACTTC; CDR3aa: CASSTGLAGFYEQYF; v_gene: TRBV19; j_gene: TRBJ2-7; abundance: NA; d_gene: TRBD2
CDR3nt: TGTGCCAGTACCCCCCCAGCGGGCAATGAGCAGTTCTTC; CDR3aa: CASTPPAGNEQFF; v_gene: TRBV19; j_gene: TRBJ2-1; abundance: NA; d_gene: NA
CDR3nt: TGCGCCAGCAGCCTGGACGAGGGGCGCAGCTATGGCTACACCTTC; CDR3aa: CASSLDEGRSYGYTF; v_gene: TRBV5-1; j_gene: TRBJ1-2; abundance: many; d_gene: NA
CDR3nt: TGTGCCAGCAGCTTTTGGGGACTAGCGGGACTCAGGAACACCGGGGAGCTGTTTTTT; CDR3aa: CASSFWGLAGLRNTGELFF; v_gene: TRBV11-2; j_gene: TRBJ2-2; abundance: many; d_gene: TRBD2
CDR3nt: TGTGCCAGTAACAACCCGGGTCAAGGTCATAGCAATCAGCCCCAGCATTTT; CDR3aa: CASNNPGQGHSNQPQHF; v_gene: TRBV19; j_gene: TRBJ1-5; abundance: few; d_gene: NA
CDR3nt: TGCAGTGCTAAAGACAAGCAAGTCCTCTATGGCTACACCTTC; CDR3aa: CSAKDKQVLYGYTF; v_gene: TRBV20-1; j_gene: TRBJ1-2; abundance: few; d_gene: NA
CDR3nt: TGTGCCAGCAGTGTCGACAGGGTCTACGAGCAGTACTTC; CDR3aa: CASSVDRVYEQYF; v_gene: TRBV12-3/TRBV12-4; j_gene: TRBJ2-7; abundance: many; d_gene: TRBD1
CDR3nt: TGTGCCACCAGTGATCGATGGGGAGCGGATAGCACAGATACGCAGTATTTT; CDR3aa: CATSDRWGADSTDTQYF; v_gene: TRBV24-1; j_gene: TRBJ2-3; abundance: many; d_gene: NA
CDR3nt: TGTGCCAGCAGCTCCTCGTCGGCCGACGGCGGGGAGCTGTTTTTT; CDR3aa: CASSSSSADGGELFF; v_gene: TRBV7-3; j_gene: TRBJ2-2; abundance: NA; d_gene: NA
CDR3nt: TGTGCCAGCACCCCATCGGGACAGGGGGCATACAATGAGCAGTTCTTC; CDR3aa: CASTPSGQGAYNEQFF; v_gene: TRBV6-2/TRBV6-3; j_gene: TRBJ2-1; abundance: NA; d_gene: TRBD1
CDR3nt: TGCGCCAGCAGCCGAGGGGCTAGCGACTACAATGAGCAGTTCTTC; CDR3aa: CASSRGASDYNEQFF; v_gene: TRBV4-1; j_gene: TRBJ2-1; abundance: few; d_gene: NA
CDR3nt: TGTGCCAGCACCATCCCGGTTACAGGAGGGGGGGAGACCCAGTACTTC; CDR3aa: CASTIPVTGGGETQYF; v_gene: TRBV12-3/TRBV12-4; j_gene: TRBJ2-5; abundance: many; d_gene: NA
CDR3nt: TGTGCCCGAACGGGGGGGGGCACGAACACCGGGGAGCTGTTTTTT; CDR3aa: CARTGGGTNTGELFF; v_gene: TRBV7-2; j_gene: TRBJ2-2; abundance: few; d_gene: TRBD2
CDR3nt: TGTGCCTGGAGTGTACAGGACAGGACCCTCCCCAGGCGGGATCAGCCCCAGCATTTT; CDR3aa: CAWSVQDRTLPRRDQPQHF; v_gene: TRBV30; j_gene: TRBJ1-5; abundance: NA; d_gene: TRBD1
CDR3nt: TGTGCCAGCAGCGCTGCCCACTCCACACAGGGGGAGCAGTTCTTC; CDR3aa: CASSAAHSTQGEQFF; v_gene: TRBV9; j_gene: TRBJ2-1; abundance: once; d_gene: TRBD1
CDR3nt: TGTGCCAGCAGCCCTAATGGGGGGGCTAATGAAAAACTGTTTTTT; CDR3aa: CASSPNGGANEKLFF; v_gene: TRBV5-4; j_gene: TRBJ1-4; abundance: few; d_gene: NA
CDR3nt: TGCAGCGTTGAAGCGGGGTTAGGGCAGGGATCCTACGAGCAGTACTTC; CDR3aa: CSVEAGLGQGSYEQYF; v_gene: TRBV29-1; j_gene: TRBJ2-7; abundance: NA; d_gene: NA
CDR3nt: TGTGCCAGTAAGTATTGGACAGGACAGAGAAACACTGAAGCTTTCTTT; CDR3aa: CASKYWTGQRNTEAFF; v_gene: TRBV19; j_gene: TRBJ1-1; abundance: NA; d_gene: TRBD1
CDR3nt: TGTGCCAGCAGTTCGCGGGCGGGACTTCGGGGCGATCAGCCCCAGCATTTT; CDR3aa: CASSSRAGLRGDQPQHF; v_gene: TRBV27; j_gene: TRBJ1-5; abundance: many; d_gene: NA
CDR3nt: TGTGCCAGCAGTTTAGGACAGTTTAGCAATCAGCCCCAGCATTTT; CDR3aa: CASSLGQFSNQPQHF; v_gene: TRBV27; j_gene: TRBJ1-5; abundance: NA; d_gene: NA
CDR3nt: TGTGCCAGCAGTTTCCTAGCTAACTATGGCTACACCTTC; CDR3aa: CASSFLANYGYTF; v_gene: TRBV12-3/TRBV12-4; j_gene: TRBJ1-2; abundance: many; d_gene: NA
CDR3nt: TGCAGTGCTTCTGAAGGCCCGGGTCACCACCCAAGCACAGATACGCAGTATTTT; CDR3aa: CSASEGPGHHPSTDTQYF; v_gene: TRBV20-1; j_gene: TRBJ2-3; abundance: many; d_gene: NA
CDR3nt: TGTGCCAGCAGTGTCCCACTAGCGGGACCTAACAATGAGCAGTTCTTC; CDR3aa: CASSVPLAGPNNEQFF; v_gene: TRBV2; j_gene: TRBJ2-1; abundance: many; d_gene: TRBD2
CDR3nt: TGTGCCAGCAGCCAAGGTAGGGGGTGGAACACTGAAGCTTTCTTT; CDR3aa: CASSQGRGWNTEAFF; v_gene: TRBV3-1; j_gene: TRBJ1-1; abundance: few; d_gene: NA
CDR3nt: TGTGCCAGCAGCCGGGCCCATCTGGCCCTCACAGATACGCAGTATTTT; CDR3aa: CASSRAHLALTDTQYF; v_gene: TRBV13; j_gene: TRBJ2-3; abundance: many; d_gene: NA
CDR3nt: TGTGCCAGCAGTTTTTTAGGTGGAACACAGCAGTTCTTC; CDR3aa: CASSFLGGTQQFF; v_gene: TRBV27; j_gene: TRBJ2-1; abundance: NA; d_gene: NA
CDR3nt: TGTGCCAGCACCCTCCCTGCAGCGGGAGGGTCGGATACGCAGTATTTT; CDR3aa: CASTLPAAGGSDTQYF; v_gene: TRBV5-6; j_gene: TRBJ2-3; abundance: few; d_gene: TRBD2
CDR3nt: TGTGCCAGCAGGTGGACAGGGGGGACTGAAGCTTTCTTT; CDR3aa: CASRWTGGTEAFF; v_gene: TRBV12-3/TRBV12-4; j_gene: TRBJ1-1; abundance: many; d_gene: TRBD1